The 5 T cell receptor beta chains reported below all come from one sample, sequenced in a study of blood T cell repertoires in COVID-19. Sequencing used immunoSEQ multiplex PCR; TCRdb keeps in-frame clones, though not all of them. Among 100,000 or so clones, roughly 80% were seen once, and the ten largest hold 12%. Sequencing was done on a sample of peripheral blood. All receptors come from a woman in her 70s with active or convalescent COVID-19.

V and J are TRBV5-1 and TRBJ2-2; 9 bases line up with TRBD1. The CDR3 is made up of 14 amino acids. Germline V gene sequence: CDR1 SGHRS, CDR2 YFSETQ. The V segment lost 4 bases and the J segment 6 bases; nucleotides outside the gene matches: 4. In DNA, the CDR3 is TGCGCCAGCAGCGCCGGGACAGGGCCCGGGGAGCTGTTTTTT. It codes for CASSAGTGPGELFF. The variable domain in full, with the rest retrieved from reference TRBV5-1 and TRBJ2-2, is KAGVTQTPRYLIKTRGQQVTLSCSPISGHRSVSWYQQTPGQGLQFLFEYFSETQRNKGNFPGRFSGRQFSNSRSEMNVSTLELGDSALYLCASSAGTGPGELFFGEGSRLTVL.

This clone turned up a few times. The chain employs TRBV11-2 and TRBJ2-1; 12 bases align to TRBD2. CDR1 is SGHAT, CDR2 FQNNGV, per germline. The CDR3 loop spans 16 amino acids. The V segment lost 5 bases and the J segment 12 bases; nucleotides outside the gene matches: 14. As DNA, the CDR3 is TGTGCCAGCAGCCCGGCGTTGCTAGCGGGGGGGCGGGGGCAGTTCTTC. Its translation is CASSPALLAGGRGQFF.

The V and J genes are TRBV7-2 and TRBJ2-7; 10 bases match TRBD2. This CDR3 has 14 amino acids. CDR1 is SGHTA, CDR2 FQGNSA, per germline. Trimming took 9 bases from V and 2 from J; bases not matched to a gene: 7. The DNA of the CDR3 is TGTGCCAGTCGCAAAGCGGGGGGGCCCTACGAGCAGTACTTC. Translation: CASRKAGGPYEQYF.

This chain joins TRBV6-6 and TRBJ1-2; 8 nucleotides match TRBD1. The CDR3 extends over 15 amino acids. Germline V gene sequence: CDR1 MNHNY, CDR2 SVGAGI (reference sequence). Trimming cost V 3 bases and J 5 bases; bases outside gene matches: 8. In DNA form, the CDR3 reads TGTGCCAGCAGTTATACGACAGGGGCCCTTTATGGCTACACCTTC. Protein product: CASSYTTGALYGYTF.

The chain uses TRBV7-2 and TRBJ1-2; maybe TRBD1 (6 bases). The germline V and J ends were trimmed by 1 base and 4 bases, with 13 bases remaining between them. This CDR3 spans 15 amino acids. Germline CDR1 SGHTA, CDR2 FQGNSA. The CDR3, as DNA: TGTGCCAGCAGCTTAGATAACCAAGGGGGCTATGGCTACACCTTC. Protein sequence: CASSLDNQGGYGYTF.